This T cell receptor beta chain comes out of a study of T cells after yellow fever vaccination. The CDR3 has 15 amino acids. Trimming removed 5 bases at V and 4 bases at J, with 15 bases between. Germline CDR1 SGHNT, CDR2 YYREEE (reference sequence). This clonotype appeared a few times. MiXCR, applied by TCRdb to the 5' RACE reads, yields one record per CDR3 protein. The sample lists about 350,000 distinct CDR3 sequences, around 10% occurring once. The source was PBMCs, collected on the day of the first yellow fever vaccination. The chain joins TRBV5-4 to TRBJ2-2, with D perhaps matching TRBD1 (5 bases). The receptor was derived from a man in his late teens or twenties who received the YFV17D yellow fever vaccine. The CDR3 here is CASSSGQLGTGELFF. In DNA form, the CDR3 reads TGTGCCAGCAGTTCAGGACAACTTGGCACCGGGGAGCTGTTTTTT.